This is a list of T cell receptor beta chains from one sample in a study of PD-L1 blockade in urothelial cancer. The assay was immunoSEQ multiplex PCR, and TCRdb's table has in-frame clones only and misses some. The sample consists of 80,000 to 90,000 clones, roughly 84% of them appearing once. The specimen was PBMCs, collected around atezolizumab (anti-PD-L1) treatment. Receptors were obtained from a man aged 55 to 69 with urothelial cancer. Each CDR3 is given with its conserved first and last residue. D genes are given only for firm matches. Clone size appears in some rows only: once, few, many, or a class for an expanded clone.

>-|TRBV5-4|TRBJ2-7|-
CASSRTKDLVHEQYF
TGTGCCAGCAGCCGAACCAAGGATCTAGTCCACGAGCAGTACTTC
>-|TRBV5-4|TRBJ1-1|-
CASSYGYGTEAFF
TGTGCCAGCAGCTACGGGTATGGGACTGAAGCTTTCTTT
>-|TRBV5-1|TRBJ2-7|once
CASSLVEGGGEQYF
TGCGCCAGCAGCTTGGTGGAGGGAGGAGGCGAGCAGTACTTC
>-|TRBV19|TRBJ2-1|-
CASSVLSGEQFF
TGTGCCAGTAGTGTCCTTTCAGGTGAGCAGTTCTTC
>-|TRBV28|TRBJ1-5|-
CASRASLQPQHF
TGTGCCAGCAGGGCCTCGTTGCAGCCCCAGCATTTT
>-|TRBV7-2|TRBJ2-7|-
CASSPQIRIYEQYF
TGTGCCAGCAGCCCCCAGATCCGAATCTACGAGCAGTACTTC
>-|TRBV27|TRBJ2-2|-
CASSLKEYGELFF
TGTGCCAGCAGTTTAAAGGAGTACGGGGAGCTGTTTTTT
>-|TRBV6-1|TRBJ2-7|few
CASIRAGEYEQYF
TGTGCCAGCATCCGCGCAGGGGAATACGAGCAGTACTTC
>-|TRBV30|TRBJ1-3|-
CAWSQTGNTIYF
TGTGCCTGGAGTCAAACTGGAAACACCATATATTTT
>-|TRBV28|TRBJ1-1|few
CASSHRRNTEAFF
TGTGCCAGCAGTCACCGGAGGAACACTGAAGCTTTCTTT
>TRBD1|TRBV4-1|TRBJ2-2|-
CASSQSRDRWTGELFF
TGCGCCAGCAGCCAATCTCGGGACAGGTGGACCGGGGAGCTGTTTTTT
>TRBD2|TRBV5-1|TRBJ2-1|-
CASSLVAGGYNEQFF
TGCGCCAGCAGCTTGGTAGCGGGAGGGTACAATGAGCAGTTCTTC
>TRBD1|TRBV9|TRBJ2-7|-
CASSVGTGSSYEQYF
TGTGCCAGCAGCGTCGGGACAGGGAGCTCCTACGAGCAGTACTTC